A selection of T cell receptor beta chains follows, all from one sample in a study of T cells in localized non-small cell lung cancer. TCRdb keeps only in-frame clones here, not all; method: immunoSEQ multiplex PCR. The table lists about 33,000 clones, roughly 90% of them singletons. Sequencing was performed on peripheral blood, taken before any cancer treatment. These receptors were taken from a man aged 40 to 70 with stage I lung adenocarcinoma. CDR3s include the opening cysteine and the closing phenylalanine or tryptophan. The D gene is left open where the match is weak. Clone size is not always given. Where it is, it says once, few, many or a class for expanded clones.

abundance: once; j_gene: TRBJ1-3; d_gene: TRBD1; v_gene: TRBV7-6; CDR3nt: TGTGCCAGCAGCTTAAGGACAGGGACTATCTCTGGAAACACCATATATTTT; CDR3aa: CASSLRTGTISGNTIYF
abundance: NA; j_gene: TRBJ1-2; d_gene: NA; v_gene: TRBV19; CDR3nt: TGTGCCAGTAGTATCTTGACTTCTGGCTACACCTTC; CDR3aa: CASSILTSGYTF
abundance: few; j_gene: TRBJ1-1; d_gene: NA; v_gene: TRBV6-1; CDR3nt: TGTGCCAGCAGGTACGAGGAGCTTGGGGCTTTCTTT; CDR3aa: CASRYEELGAFF
abundance: NA; j_gene: TRBJ1-2; d_gene: TRBD1; v_gene: TRBV18; CDR3nt: TGTGCCAGCTCACGGGACAGAAACTATGGCTACACCTTC; CDR3aa: CASSRDRNYGYTF
abundance: NA; j_gene: TRBJ1-2; d_gene: NA; v_gene: TRBV10-3; CDR3nt: TGTGCCATCAGTGAGAGGGTGGATAGCTATGGCTACACCTTC; CDR3aa: CAISERVDSYGYTF
abundance: NA; j_gene: TRBJ2-1; d_gene: NA; v_gene: TRBV7-2; CDR3nt: TGTGCCAGCAGCTTACGAAGGGGCGACGCTTTCTACAATGAGCAGTTCTTC; CDR3aa: CASSLRRGDAFYNEQFF
abundance: NA; j_gene: TRBJ1-4; d_gene: TRBD1; v_gene: TRBV15; CDR3nt: TGTGCCACCAGCTCAAGACCGGGACAGGGAGAAAAACTGTTTTTT; CDR3aa: CATSSRPGQGEKLFF
abundance: NA; j_gene: TRBJ2-5; d_gene: NA; v_gene: TRBV5-8; CDR3nt: TGTGCCAGCAGCTTCTATCGCGGGGAGACCCAGTACTTC; CDR3aa: CASSFYRGETQYF
abundance: NA; j_gene: TRBJ1-5; d_gene: TRBD1; v_gene: TRBV19; CDR3nt: TGTGCCAGTAGAGCCGACAGGGGGAGTTACCAGCCCCAGCATTTT; CDR3aa: CASRADRGSYQPQHF
abundance: NA; j_gene: TRBJ1-2; d_gene: NA; v_gene: TRBV27; CDR3nt: TGTGCCAGCAGTCGCGCCCGGACAGATTATGGCTACACCTTC; CDR3aa: CASSRARTDYGYTF
abundance: NA; j_gene: TRBJ1-2; d_gene: NA; v_gene: TRBV27; CDR3nt: TGTGCCAGCAGGCCGAATGGCTACACCTTC; CDR3aa: CASRPNGYTF
abundance: once; j_gene: TRBJ2-5; d_gene: NA; v_gene: TRBV5-1; CDR3nt: TGCGCCAGCAGCTTCGACACTGGGATGGGGACCCAGTACTTC; CDR3aa: CASSFDTGMGTQYF
abundance: NA; j_gene: TRBJ2-3; d_gene: NA; v_gene: TRBV5-4; CDR3nt: TGTGCCAGCAGCTCGTGGGGGAGCACAGATACGCAGTATTTT; CDR3aa: CASSSWGSTDTQYF
abundance: once; j_gene: TRBJ1-3; d_gene: NA; v_gene: TRBV7-8; CDR3nt: TGTGCCAGCAGCTTAGGGGGCACCATATATTTT; CDR3aa: CASSLGGTIYF
abundance: NA; j_gene: TRBJ2-7; d_gene: NA; v_gene: TRBV19; CDR3nt: TGTGCCAGTAGTAACTACCTCACGACTAGTTCCTACGAGCAGTACTTC; CDR3aa: CASSNYLTTSSYEQYF
abundance: NA; j_gene: TRBJ2-4; d_gene: TRBD2; v_gene: TRBV5-1; CDR3nt: TGCGCCAGCAGCCTCGGACGGACTAGGTACTTC; CDR3aa: CASSLGRTRYF
abundance: NA; j_gene: TRBJ1-6; d_gene: NA; v_gene: TRBV25-1; CDR3nt: TGTGCCAGCAGTGAATACCAGGAATCACCCCTCCACTTT; CDR3aa: CASSEYQESPLHF
abundance: NA; j_gene: TRBJ2-5; d_gene: TRBD1; v_gene: TRBV10-3; CDR3nt: TGTGCCAACTCCGGGACAGGAGAGACCCAGTACTTC; CDR3aa: CANSGTGETQYF
abundance: few; j_gene: TRBJ1-5; d_gene: NA; v_gene: TRBV19; CDR3nt: TGTGCCAGTAGTATAGAGAATAGGGTCAATCAGCCCCAGCATTTT; CDR3aa: CASSIENRVNQPQHF
abundance: few; j_gene: TRBJ1-2; d_gene: NA; v_gene: TRBV19; CDR3nt: TGTGCCAGTACACCTGGGGATCGGTATGGCTACACCTTC; CDR3aa: CASTPGDRYGYTF
abundance: NA; j_gene: TRBJ1-6; d_gene: NA; v_gene: TRBV27; CDR3nt: TGTGCCTCAAACCTGGGAGGGAATTCACCCCTCCACTTT; CDR3aa: CASNLGGNSPLHF
abundance: NA; j_gene: TRBJ1-1; d_gene: NA; v_gene: TRBV18; CDR3nt: TGTGCCAGCTCACCACCGAGTATGAACACTGAAGCTTTCTTT; CDR3aa: CASSPPSMNTEAFF
abundance: NA; j_gene: TRBJ1-2; d_gene: NA; v_gene: TRBV19; CDR3nt: TGTGCCAGTGCCTCTGGCCAATCGAACTATGGCTACACCTTC; CDR3aa: CASASGQSNYGYTF
abundance: few; j_gene: TRBJ1-5; d_gene: NA; v_gene: TRBV11-2; CDR3nt: TGTGCCAGCAGCTTAACGGACAATCAGCCCCAGCATTTT; CDR3aa: CASSLTDNQPQHF
abundance: once; j_gene: TRBJ1-1; d_gene: NA; v_gene: TRBV6-1; CDR3nt: TGTGCCAGCCGGAGTTACATGAACACTGAAGCTTTCTTT; CDR3aa: CASRSYMNTEAFF
abundance: NA; j_gene: TRBJ2-1; d_gene: TRBD2; v_gene: TRBV18; CDR3nt: TGTGCCAGCTCACCTGAGGGGAGGGTGAGTCGCAATGAGCAGTTCTTC; CDR3aa: CASSPEGRVSRNEQFF